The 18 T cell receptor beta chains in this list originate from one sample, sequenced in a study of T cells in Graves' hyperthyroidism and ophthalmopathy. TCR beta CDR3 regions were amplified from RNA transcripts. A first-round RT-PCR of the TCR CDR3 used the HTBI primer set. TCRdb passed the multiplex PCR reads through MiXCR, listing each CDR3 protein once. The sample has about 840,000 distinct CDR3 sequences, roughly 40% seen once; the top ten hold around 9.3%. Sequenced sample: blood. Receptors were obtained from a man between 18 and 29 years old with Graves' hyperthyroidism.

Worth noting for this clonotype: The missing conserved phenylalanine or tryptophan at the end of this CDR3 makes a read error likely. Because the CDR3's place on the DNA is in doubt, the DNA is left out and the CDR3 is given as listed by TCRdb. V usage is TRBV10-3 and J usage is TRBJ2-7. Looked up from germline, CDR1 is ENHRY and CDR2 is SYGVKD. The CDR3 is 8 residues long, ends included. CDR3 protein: CAISETRG.

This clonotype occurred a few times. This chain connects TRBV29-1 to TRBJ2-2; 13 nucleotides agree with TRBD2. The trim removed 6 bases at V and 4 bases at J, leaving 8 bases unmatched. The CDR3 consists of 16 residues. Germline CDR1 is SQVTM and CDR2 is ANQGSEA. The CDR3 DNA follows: TGCAGCGTCCTGACTAGCGGGAGGTTTGGCACCGGGGAGCTGTTTTTT. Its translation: CSVLTSGRFGTGELFF.

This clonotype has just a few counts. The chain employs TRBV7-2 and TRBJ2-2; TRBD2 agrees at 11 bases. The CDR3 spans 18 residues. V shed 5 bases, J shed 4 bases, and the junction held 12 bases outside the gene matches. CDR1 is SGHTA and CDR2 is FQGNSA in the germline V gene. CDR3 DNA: TGTGCCAGCAGCCATAGCGGGAGGGCCCTTTTGGGCACCGGGGAGCTGTTTTTT. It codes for CASSHSGRALLGTGELFF.

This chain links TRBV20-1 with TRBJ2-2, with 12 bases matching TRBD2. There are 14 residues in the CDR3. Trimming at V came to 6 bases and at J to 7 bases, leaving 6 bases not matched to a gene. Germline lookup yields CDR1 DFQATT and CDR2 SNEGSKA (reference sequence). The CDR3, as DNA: TGCAGTGCCGTCGCTAGCGGGGGGGGCGGGGAGCTGTTTTTT. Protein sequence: CSAVASGGGGELFF.

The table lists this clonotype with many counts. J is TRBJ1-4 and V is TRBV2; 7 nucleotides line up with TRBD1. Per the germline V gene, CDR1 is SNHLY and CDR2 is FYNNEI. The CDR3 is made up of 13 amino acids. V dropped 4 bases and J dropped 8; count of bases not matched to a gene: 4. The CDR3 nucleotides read TGTGCCAGCAGTGTGCAGGGGGTGGAAAAACTGTTTTTT. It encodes CASSVQGVEKLFF.

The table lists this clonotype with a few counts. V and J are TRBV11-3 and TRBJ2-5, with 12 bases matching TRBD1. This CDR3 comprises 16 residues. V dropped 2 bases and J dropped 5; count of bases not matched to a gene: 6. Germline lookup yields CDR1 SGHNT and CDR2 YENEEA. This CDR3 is CASSLRGTGGRETQYF. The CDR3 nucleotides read TGTGCCAGCAGCTTACGGGGGACAGGGGGCCGGGAGACCCAGTACTTC.

The CDR3: CSVVDSGGELFF. CDR3 bases: TGCAGCGTAGTCGATAGCGGGGGGGAGCTGTTTTTT. This sequence joins TRBV29-1 and TRBJ2-2, with TRBD2 matching 7 bases. V was pared by 6 bases and J by 8 bases, with 6 bases of the junction left unmatched. The germline V gene has CDR1 SQVTM and CDR2 ANQGSEA. The CDR3 sequence is 12 residues long.

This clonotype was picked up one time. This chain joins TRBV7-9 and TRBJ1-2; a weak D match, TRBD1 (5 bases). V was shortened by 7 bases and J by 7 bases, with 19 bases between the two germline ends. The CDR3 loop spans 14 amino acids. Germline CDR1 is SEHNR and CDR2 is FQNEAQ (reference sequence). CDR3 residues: CASTREGHHPGYTF. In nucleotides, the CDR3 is TGTGCCAGCACCCGTGAAGGACATCATCCTGGCTACACCTTC.

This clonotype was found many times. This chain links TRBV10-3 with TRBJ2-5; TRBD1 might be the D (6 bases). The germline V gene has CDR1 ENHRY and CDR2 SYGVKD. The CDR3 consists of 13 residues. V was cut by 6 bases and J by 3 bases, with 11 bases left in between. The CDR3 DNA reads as TGTGCCATCAGCTGGAGACAGGAAGAGACCCAGTACTTC. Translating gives CAISWRQEETQYF.

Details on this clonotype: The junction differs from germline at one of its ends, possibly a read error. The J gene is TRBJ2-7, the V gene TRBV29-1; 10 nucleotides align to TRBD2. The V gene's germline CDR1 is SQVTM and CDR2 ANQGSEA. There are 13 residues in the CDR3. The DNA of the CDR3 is TGTGCCTGGCGGGCTAGCGGGAGATACGAGCAGTACTTC. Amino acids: CAWRASGRYEQYF.

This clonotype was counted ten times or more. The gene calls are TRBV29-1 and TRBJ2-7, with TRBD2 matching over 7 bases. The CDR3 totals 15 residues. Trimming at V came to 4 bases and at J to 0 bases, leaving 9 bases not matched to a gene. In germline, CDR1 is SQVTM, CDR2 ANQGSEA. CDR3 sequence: CSVVPHGRSSYEQYF. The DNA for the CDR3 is TGCAGCGTTGTCCCGCACGGGAGGAGCTCCTACGAGCAGTACTTC.

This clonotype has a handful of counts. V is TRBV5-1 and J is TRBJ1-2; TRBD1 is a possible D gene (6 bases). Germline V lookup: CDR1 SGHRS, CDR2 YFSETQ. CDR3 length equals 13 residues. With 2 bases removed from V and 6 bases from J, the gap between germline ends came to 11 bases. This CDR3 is CASSLGGPDGYTF. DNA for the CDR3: TGCGCCAGCAGCTTAGGGGGGCCGGATGGCTACACCTTC.

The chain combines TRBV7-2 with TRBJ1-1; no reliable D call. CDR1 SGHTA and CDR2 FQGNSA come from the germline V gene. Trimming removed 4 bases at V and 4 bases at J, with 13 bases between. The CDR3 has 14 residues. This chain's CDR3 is CASSSNVISTEAFF. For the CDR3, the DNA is TGTGCCAGCAGCTCCAACGTGATCAGCACTGAAGCTTTCTTT.

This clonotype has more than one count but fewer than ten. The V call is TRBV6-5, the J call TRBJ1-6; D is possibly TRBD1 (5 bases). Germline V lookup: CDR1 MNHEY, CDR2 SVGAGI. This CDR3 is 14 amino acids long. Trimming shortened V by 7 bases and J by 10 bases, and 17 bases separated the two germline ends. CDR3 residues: CASTSTGGSSPLHF. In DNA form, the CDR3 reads TGTGCCAGCACTTCGACGGGGGGTAGCTCACCCCTCCACTTT.

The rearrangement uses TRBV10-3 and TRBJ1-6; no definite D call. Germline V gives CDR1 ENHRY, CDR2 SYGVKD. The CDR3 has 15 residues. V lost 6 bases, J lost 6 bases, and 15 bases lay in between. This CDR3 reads CAISVGEGPNSPLHF. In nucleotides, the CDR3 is TGTGCCATCAGCGTTGGGGAGGGCCCTAATTCACCCCTCCACTTT.

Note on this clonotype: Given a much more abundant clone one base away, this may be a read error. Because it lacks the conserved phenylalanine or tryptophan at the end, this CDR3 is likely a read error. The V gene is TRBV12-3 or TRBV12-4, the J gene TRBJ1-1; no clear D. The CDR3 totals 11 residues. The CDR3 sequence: CASSQNSEAFL. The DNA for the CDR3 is TGTGCCAGCAGTCAGAACAGTGAAGCTTTCCTT.

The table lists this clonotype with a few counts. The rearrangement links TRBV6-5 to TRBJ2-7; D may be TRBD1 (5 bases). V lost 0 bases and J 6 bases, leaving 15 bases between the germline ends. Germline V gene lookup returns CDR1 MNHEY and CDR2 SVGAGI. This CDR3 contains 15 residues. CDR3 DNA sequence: TGTGCCAGCAGTTACTCGACAGACCCTTACGCCGAGCAGTACTTC. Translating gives CASSYSTDPYAEQYF.

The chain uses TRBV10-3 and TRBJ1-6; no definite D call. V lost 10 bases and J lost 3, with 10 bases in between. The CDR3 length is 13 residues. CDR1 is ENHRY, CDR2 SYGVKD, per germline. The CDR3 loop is CASFRYYNSPLHF. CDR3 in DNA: TGTGCCAGCTTTCGGTACTATAATTCACCCCTCCACTTT.